These 28 T cell receptor beta chains came from one sample sequenced in a study of CD8+ T cells in alopecia areata. Described treatment: oral pan-JAK inhibitor, 5-10 mg twice daily. Both peripheral blood and punch biopsies of lesional scalp skin were obtained from patients who had alopecia areata. Extraction and reverse transcription of RNA yielded cDNA as the sequencing template. The assay was immunoSEQ multiplex PCR, and TCRdb's table has in-frame clones only and misses some. The repertoire has around 4,200 clones, roughly three quarters of them found once; the top ten carry 6% to 8%. The sequencing used skin, collected at week 24, from a patient treated with tofacitinib. These receptors were taken from a human donor with alopecia areata.

V gene TRBV29-1 combines with J gene TRBJ2-2; no reliable D call. V lost 4 bases to trimming and J lost 6 bases, with 9 bases between them. CDR3 length: 12 amino acids. From germline, CDR1 is SQVTM and CDR2 ANQGSEA. The CDR3 sequence: CSVVASPGELFF. The CDR3 region has the DNA TGCAGCGTTGTGGCATCCCCCGGGGAGCTGTTTTTT.

The J gene is TRBJ1-5, the V gene TRBV5-6; weak D call: TRBD1 (5 bases). Deletions cut 1 base from V and 9 bases from J, with 17 bases between. Germline values: CDR1 SGHDT, CDR2 YYEEEE. The CDR3 has 15 residues. CDR3 region: CASSLSGPGNLPQHF. The CDR3 nucleotides are TGTGCCAGCAGCTTGTCCGGGCCAGGGAACCTGCCCCAGCATTTT.

This clone appeared once. V gene TRBV18 combines with J gene TRBJ2-7; possibly TRBD1 for D (5 bases). The CDR3 has 16 amino acids. Trimming shortened V by 3 bases and J by 3 bases, and 18 bases separated the two germline ends. The germline gives CDR1 KGHSH, CDR2 LQKENI. The CDR3 nucleotides read TGTGCCAGCTCACCGTCATCTGGGGCGGCGGTCTACGAGCAGTACTTC. The encoded protein is CASSPSSGAAVYEQYF.

The J gene is TRBJ2-5, the V gene TRBV11-2; D not resolved. V was clipped by 2 bases and J by 5 bases, with 9 bases between them. Germline V gene lookup returns CDR1 SGHAT and CDR2 FQNNGV. This CDR3 spans 13 amino acids. The DNA of the CDR3 is TGTGCCAGCAGCTTACGACATACGGAGACCCAGTACTTC. It translates to CASSLRHTETQYF.

This clone was seen just once. The rearrangement links TRBV27 to TRBJ1-5; TRBD1 agrees at 7 bases. Germline values: CDR1 MNHEY, CDR2 SMNVEV (reference sequence). The V segment lost 5 bases and the J segment 0 bases; nucleotides outside the gene matches: 7. This CDR3 is built from 16 residues. CDR3 in amino acids: CASSIWTGHSNQPQHF. CDR3 bases: TGTGCCAGCAGTATATGGACAGGTCATAGCAATCAGCCCCAGCATTTT.

The chain carries TRBV18 and TRBJ2-5; 10 bases line up with TRBD1. The tail of the sequence fits TRBJ2-7 better, so the J call may be wrong. The germline gives CDR1 KGHSH, CDR2 LQKENI. The CDR3 is 15 amino acids. CDR3 nucleotides: TGTGCCAGCTCAGGAGGGACAGGGGTGAGAGGCGAGCAGTACTTC. It encodes CASSGGTGVRGEQYF.

This clone turned up a few times. J is TRBJ2-5 and V is TRBV5-5, with 8 bases fitting TRBD1. This CDR3 is 16 amino acids long. J lost 2 bases, V lost 0 bases, and 6 bases had no gene match. Germline values: CDR1 SGHKS, CDR2 YYEKEE (reference sequence). CDR3 sequence reads: CASSLVGTGFQETQYF. The DNA for the CDR3 is TGTGCCAGCAGCTTGGTCGGGACAGGATTTCAAGAGACCCAGTACTTC.

This clone was counted a few times. This chain uses TRBV6-4 with TRBJ1-2; no definite D call. CDR3 length equals 12 residues. CDR1 and CDR2 (germline): MRHNA, SNTAGT. V shed 3 bases and J shed 6 bases, with 8 bases lying between them. The CDR3 here is CASSEGGNGYTF. The CDR3 coding sequence is TGTGCCAGCAGTGAAGGAGGGAATGGCTACACCTTC.

CDR3 DNA: TGTGCCAGCAGCTTGACAGGGGGCGGCAAAGGCGGGGAGCTGTTTTTT. The encoded protein is CASSLTGGGKGGELFF. This rearrangement joins TRBV5-4 to TRBJ2-2, with 9 bases identical to TRBD1. After removal of 1 base from V and 7 bases from J, the junction contained 8 bases not matched to a gene. Germline V gene sequence: CDR1 SGHNT, CDR2 YYREEE (reference sequence). The CDR3 extends over 16 amino acids.

The chain recombines TRBV6-1 with TRBJ2-7, with TRBD1 matching 8 bases. The CDR3 length is 16 residues. V was clipped by 1 base and J by 0 bases; unmatched bases: 5. Germline V gene data show CDR1 as MNHNS and CDR2 as SASEGT. CDR3 amino acids: CASSEGRGPVSYEQYF. For the CDR3, the DNA is TGTGCCAGCAGTGAAGGCAGGGGGCCCGTCTCCTACGAGCAGTACTTC.

In this sample, this clone turned up a few times. V gene TRBV6-6 combines with J gene TRBJ1-6; no reliable D call. CDR1 is MNHNY and CDR2 is SVGAGI in the germline V gene (reference sequence). The ends were cut back, 6 bases at V and 3 bases at J, with 12 bases in the middle. CDR3 size: 15 residues. The CDR3 region has the DNA TGTGCCAGCAGAGAAGGACTGAACTATAATTCACCCCTCCACTTT. This sequence encodes CASREGLNYNSPLHF.

This clone turned up a few times. The chain uses TRBV6-6 and TRBJ1-5; TRBD1 might be the D (5 bases). The CDR3 is 16 amino acids. V lost 4 bases and J 5 bases, leaving 18 bases between the germline ends. Germline lookup yields CDR1 MNHNY and CDR2 SVGAGI (reference sequence). The CDR3 loop reads CASSSGWGDADQPQHF. CDR3 coding DNA: TGTGCCAGCAGTTCAGGTTGGGGGGATGCTGATCAGCCCCAGCATTTT.

The V and J genes are TRBV21-1 and TRBJ1-2; TRBD1 is the table's D call and was not checked against the DNA. TRBV21-1 is termed a pseudogene. The CDR3 totals 13 residues. The CDR3 nucleotides are TGTGCCAGCAAAAGAAAGGGGGCTTGTGGCTACACCTTC. Its translation is CASKRKGACGYTF.

This clone was seen a few times. The chain is built from TRBV18 and TRBJ2-2; maybe TRBD2 (5 bases). Germline V gives CDR1 KGHSH, CDR2 LQKENI. There are 15 residues in the CDR3. Deletions cut 4 bases from V and 1 base from J, with 10 bases between. The CDR3 region is CASSLVRENTGELFF. CDR3 sequence (DNA): TGTGCCAGCTCACTTGTACGGGAGAACACCGGGGAGCTGTTTTTT.

This sequence joins TRBV6-4 and TRBJ2-1; 9 bases line up with TRBD2. This CDR3 has 16 amino acids. J lost 2 bases, V lost 3 bases, and 5 bases had no gene match. The germline gives CDR1 MRHNA, CDR2 SNTAGT. The CDR3 bases are TGTGCCAGCAGTGAGGCTAGCGGGGAACCCTACAATGAGCAGTTCTTC. This codes for CASSEASGEPYNEQFF.

This clone has a handful of counts. The V and J genes are TRBV5-1 and TRBJ2-2; D is possibly TRBD2 (7 bases). V shed 0 bases and J shed 0 bases, with 18 bases lying between them. Looked up from germline, CDR1 is SGHRS and CDR2 is YFSETQ. CDR3 size: 19 residues. This CDR3 is CASSLAPGGAEPNTGELFF. In DNA form, the CDR3 reads TGCGCCAGCAGCTTGGCTCCTGGGGGGGCCGAACCGAACACCGGGGAGCTGTTTTTT.

The chain employs TRBV15 and TRBJ2-5; 9 positions match TRBD2. Germline V gives CDR1 LNHNV, CDR2 YYDKDF (reference sequence). J lost 5 bases, V lost 0 bases, and 7 bases had no gene match. This CDR3 is built from 16 residues. CDR3 nucleotides: TGTGCCACCAGCAGAGATCCGACTAGCGGCAGCGAGACCCAGTACTTC. This codes for CATSRDPTSGSETQYF.

This clone was seen a single time. DNA for the CDR3: TGTGCCAGCAGCTTGGAGACAGGGGCGTATCAGCCCCAGCATTTT. Protein product: CASSLETGAYQPQHF. This rearrangement joins TRBV7-9 to TRBJ1-5, with 8 bases that match TRBD1. Germline-derived CDR1 and CDR2 are SEHNR and FQNEAQ (reference sequence). CDR3 length equals 15 residues. The V gene end was trimmed by 3 bases and the J gene end by 5 bases; junction bases not matched to a gene: 6.

The rearrangement links TRBV29-1 to TRBJ1-2, with TRBD1 as a possible D gene (5 bases). CDR3 size: 15 residues. The germline V gene has CDR1 SQVTM and CDR2 ANQGSEA. The germline V and J ends were trimmed by 2 bases and 0 bases, with 13 bases remaining between them. The CDR3 DNA is TGCAGCGTTGAAACCCGGGGGTCATCTAACTATGGCTACACCTTC. Translating it yields CSVETRGSSNYGYTF.

This clone was observed a few times. The chain couples TRBV7-2 to TRBJ1-3, with D tentatively TRBD1 (5 bases). This CDR3 is 15 amino acids long. V dropped 1 base and J dropped 2 bases, with 9 bases sitting between them. Germline V gene sequence: CDR1 SGHTA, CDR2 FQGNSA. CDR3 DNA sequence: TGTGCCAGCAGCTTAGGGGGCGGGCCTGGAAACACCATATATTTT. Its translation: CASSLGGGPGNTIYF.

This clone was detected only once. V gene TRBV5-6 combines with J gene TRBJ2-7, with TRBD1 matching 9 bases. Trimming at V came to 2 bases and at J to 3 bases, leaving 9 bases not matched to a gene. Looked up from germline, CDR1 is SGHDT and CDR2 is YYEEEE. The CDR3 totals 16 residues. DNA for the CDR3: TGTGCCAGCAGCTTCGCCGCCGGGACAGGGAGCTACGAGCAGTACTTC. Translating it yields CASSFAAGTGSYEQYF.

The J gene is TRBJ1-2, the V gene TRBV28, with D possibly matching TRBD1 (5 bases). The CDR3 is 14 residues long. The V end lost 3 bases, the J end lost 9 bases, and 17 bases lay between the germline ends. Germline CDR1 and CDR2: MDHEN and SYDVKM. The CDR3 DNA is TGTGCCAGCAGTTTGAAAGCAGGCACAGGTCGCTACACCTTC. Translating it yields CASSLKAGTGRYTF.

This rearrangement joins TRBV4-2 to TRBJ1-5; no clear D. V was pared by 0 bases and J by 2 bases, with 8 bases between. This CDR3 is built from 15 residues. In germline, CDR1 is LGHNA, CDR2 YNFKEQ. The CDR3 DNA follows: TGTGCCAGCAGCCAAGATCGAGCGGGCAATCAGCCCCAGCATTTT. This encodes CASSQDRAGNQPQHF.

This clone was observed a few times. The J gene is TRBJ2-2, the V gene TRBV28, with 7 nucleotides matching TRBD1. The ends lost 8 bases at V and 5 bases at J; junction bases unmatched: 14. The germline V gene encodes CDR1 MDHEN and CDR2 SYDVKM. The CDR3 has 16 residues. CDR3: CASRTGARIETGELFF. In nucleotides, the CDR3 is TGTGCCAGCCGTACAGGGGCCAGGATAGAGACCGGGGAGCTGTTTTTT.

V gene TRBV5-1 combines with J gene TRBJ2-5, with 11 bases aligning to TRBD2. The CDR3 consists of 16 residues. Per the germline V gene, CDR1 is SGHRS and CDR2 is YFSETQ. The V and J ends lost 6 bases and 3 bases, in that order; junction bases with no gene match: 10. CDR3 in amino acids: CASNPLAGGGEETQYF. DNA for the CDR3: TGCGCCAGCAACCCCCTAGCGGGAGGTGGGGAAGAGACCCAGTACTTC.

This clone was seen just once. This chain joins TRBV9 and TRBJ2-1; D remains unclear. The germline V gene encodes CDR1 SGDLS and CDR2 YYNGEE. The CDR3 runs 16 residues. With 6 bases removed from V and 5 bases from J, the gap between germline ends came to 21 bases. The CDR3: CASTKYGLPRDNEQFF. The CDR3 DNA reads TGTGCCAGCACCAAATACGGGCTACCTAGGGACAATGAGCAGTTCTTC.

The J gene is TRBJ2-7, the V gene TRBV15, with D possibly being TRBD1 (6 bases). The CDR3 totals 17 residues. In germline, CDR1 is LNHNV, CDR2 YYDKDF (reference sequence). Trimming left V 0 bases short and J 2 bases short, with 17 bases between. CDR3 DNA sequence: TGTGCCACCAGCAGAGAAAGAAACCGGGACACCGCCTACGAGCAGTACTTC. As protein: CATSRERNRDTAYEQYF.

This clone was found a few times. V usage is TRBV4-3 and J usage is TRBJ1-4, with unresolved D. V lost 0 bases and J lost 4, with 18 bases in between. Germline CDR1 LGHNA, CDR2 YSLEER. The CDR3 is 18 residues long. CDR3 in amino acids: CASSQETLDARINEKLFF. The CDR3 region has the DNA TGCGCCAGCAGCCAAGAAACACTAGACGCTAGAATTAATGAAAAACTGTTTTTT.